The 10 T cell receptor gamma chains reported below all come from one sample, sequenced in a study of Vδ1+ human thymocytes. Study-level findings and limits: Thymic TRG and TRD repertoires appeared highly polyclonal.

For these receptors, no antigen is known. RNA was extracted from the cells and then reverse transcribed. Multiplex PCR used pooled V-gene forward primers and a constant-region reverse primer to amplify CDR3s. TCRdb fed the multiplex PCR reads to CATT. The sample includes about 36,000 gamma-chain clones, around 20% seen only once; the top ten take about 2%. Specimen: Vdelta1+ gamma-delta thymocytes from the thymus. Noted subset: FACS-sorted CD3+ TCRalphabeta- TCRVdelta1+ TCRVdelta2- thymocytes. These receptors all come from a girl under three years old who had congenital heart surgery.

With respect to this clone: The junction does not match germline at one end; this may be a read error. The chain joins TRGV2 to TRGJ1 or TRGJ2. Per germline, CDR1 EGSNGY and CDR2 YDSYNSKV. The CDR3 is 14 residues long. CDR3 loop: CATRDGQWKYKKLF. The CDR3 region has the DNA TGTGCCACCCGGGACGGGCAATGGAAGTATAAGAAACTCTTT.

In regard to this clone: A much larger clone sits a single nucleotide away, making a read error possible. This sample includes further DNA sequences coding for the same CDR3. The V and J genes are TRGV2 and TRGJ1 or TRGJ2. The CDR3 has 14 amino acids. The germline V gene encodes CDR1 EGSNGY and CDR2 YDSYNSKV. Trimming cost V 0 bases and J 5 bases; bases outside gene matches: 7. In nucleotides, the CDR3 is TGTGCCACCTGGGACGGGCTGGGTGATTATAAGAAACTCTTT. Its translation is CATWDGLGDYKKLF.

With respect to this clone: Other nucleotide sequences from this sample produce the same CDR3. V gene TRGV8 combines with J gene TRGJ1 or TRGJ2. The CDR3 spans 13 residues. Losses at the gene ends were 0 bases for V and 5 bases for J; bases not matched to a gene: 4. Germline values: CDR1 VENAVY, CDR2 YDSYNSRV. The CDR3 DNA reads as TGTGCCACCTGGGATAGGCGGGATTATAAGAAACTCTTT. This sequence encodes CATWDRRDYKKLF.

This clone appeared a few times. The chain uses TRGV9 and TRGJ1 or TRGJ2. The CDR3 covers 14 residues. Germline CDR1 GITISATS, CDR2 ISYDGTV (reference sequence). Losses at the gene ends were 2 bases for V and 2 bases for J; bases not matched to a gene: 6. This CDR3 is CALWEAQDYYKKLF. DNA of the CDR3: TGTGCCTTGTGGGAGGCTCAGGATTATTATAAGAAACTCTTT.

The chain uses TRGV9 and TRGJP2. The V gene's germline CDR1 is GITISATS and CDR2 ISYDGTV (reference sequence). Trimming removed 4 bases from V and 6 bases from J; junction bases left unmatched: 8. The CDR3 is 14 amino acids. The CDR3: CALWDPPGDWIKTF. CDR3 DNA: TGTGCCTTGTGGGATCCCCCGGGTGATTGGATCAAGACGTTT.

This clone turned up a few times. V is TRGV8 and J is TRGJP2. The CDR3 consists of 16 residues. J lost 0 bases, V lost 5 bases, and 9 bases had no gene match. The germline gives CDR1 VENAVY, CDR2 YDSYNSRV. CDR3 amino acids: CATWVRGYSSDWIKTF. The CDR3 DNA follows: TGTGCCACCTGGGTGAGGGGATATAGTAGTGATTGGATCAAGACGTTT.

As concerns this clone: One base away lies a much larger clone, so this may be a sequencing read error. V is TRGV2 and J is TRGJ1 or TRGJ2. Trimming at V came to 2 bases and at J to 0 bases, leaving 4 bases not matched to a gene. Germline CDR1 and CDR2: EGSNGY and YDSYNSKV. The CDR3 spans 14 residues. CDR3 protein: CATWDERNYYKKLF. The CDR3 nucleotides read TGTGCCACCTGGGACGAGAGGAATTATTATAAGAAACTCTTT.

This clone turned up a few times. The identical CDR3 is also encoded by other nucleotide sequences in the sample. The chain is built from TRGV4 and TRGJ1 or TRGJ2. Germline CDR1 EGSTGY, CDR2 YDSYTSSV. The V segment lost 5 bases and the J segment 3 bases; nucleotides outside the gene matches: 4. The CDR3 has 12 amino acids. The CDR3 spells CATWGTYYKKLF. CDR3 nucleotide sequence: TGTGCCACCTGGGGCACTTATTATAAGAAACTCTTT.

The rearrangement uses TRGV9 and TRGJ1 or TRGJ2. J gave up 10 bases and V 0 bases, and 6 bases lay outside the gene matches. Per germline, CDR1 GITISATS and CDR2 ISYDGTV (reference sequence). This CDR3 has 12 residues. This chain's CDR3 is CALWEVPKKKLF. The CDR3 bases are TGTGCCTTGTGGGAGGTGCCGAAGAAGAAACTCTTT.

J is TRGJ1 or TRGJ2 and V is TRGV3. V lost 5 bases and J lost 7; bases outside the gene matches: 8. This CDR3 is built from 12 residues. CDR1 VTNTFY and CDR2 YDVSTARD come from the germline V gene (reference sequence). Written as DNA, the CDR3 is TGTGCCACCTGGGCCCCGGGGTATAAGAAACTCTTT. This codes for CATWAPGYKKLF.